The clone carrying this T cell receptor beta chain was found a few times. No antigen is known for it. Only in-frame clones appear in the TCRdb table, and some are missing; sequencing was by immunoSEQ multiplex PCR. Among about 32,000 clones listed, roughly 81% were seen once. This specimen belongs to a study of OX40 agonist ivuxolimab in advanced cancers. On the study more broadly: Ivuxolimab, an antibody that agonizes OX40 (CD134), was administered to the patients.

This CDR3 is built from 15 residues. From germline, CDR1 is MNHNS and CDR2 SASEGT. V lost 1 base and J 4 bases, leaving 11 bases between the germline ends. Study-level results: People who partly responded at 0.1-3.0 mg/kg had some of the least clonal expansion seen.

The sequenced sample was CD4+ or CD8+ T cells sorted from blood, obtained in a trial of the OX40 agonist ivuxolimab. The chain combines TRBV6-1 with TRBJ1-3, with D hard to call. This TCR came from an adult with an advanced solid tumor such as melanoma, head and neck, liver or kidney cancer. Here the CDR3 DNA reads TGTGCCAGCAGTGAAGGTGCAGCGGGAGGAAACACCATATATTTT. This codes for CASSEGAAGGNTIYF.